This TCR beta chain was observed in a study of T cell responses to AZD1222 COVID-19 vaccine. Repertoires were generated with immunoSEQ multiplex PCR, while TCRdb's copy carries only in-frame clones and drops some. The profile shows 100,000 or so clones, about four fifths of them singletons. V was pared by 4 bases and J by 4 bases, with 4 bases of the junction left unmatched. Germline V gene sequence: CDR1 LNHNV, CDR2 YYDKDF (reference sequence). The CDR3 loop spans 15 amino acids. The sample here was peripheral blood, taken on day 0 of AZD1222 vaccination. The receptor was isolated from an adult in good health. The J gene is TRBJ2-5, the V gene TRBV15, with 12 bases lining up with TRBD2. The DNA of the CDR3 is TGTGCCACCAGCATTACACTAGCGGGGGGAGAGACCCAGTACTTC. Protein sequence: CATSITLAGGETQYF.